This TCR beta chain was captured by sequencing in a study of control samples from healthy donors and cancer patients. V was trimmed by 1 base and J by 9 bases, leaving 7 bases between them. CDR1 is LGHDT, CDR2 YNNKEL, per germline (reference sequence). The CDR3 length is 12 residues. The data were produced by immunoSEQ multiplex PCR, yet TCRdb's version contains in-frame clones alone and is incomplete. The table includes about 94,000 clones, 90% detected once. This clonotype was obtained from a woman younger than 30 in good health. V usage is TRBV3-1 (or the pseudogene TRBV3-2) and J usage is TRBJ2-1, with D possibly being TRBD2 (6 bases). The sample taken for sequencing was blood. The CDR3: CASSQGSGEQFF. As DNA, the CDR3 is TGTGCCAGCAGCCAAGGTAGCGGTGAGCAGTTCTTC.